The 9 T cell receptor beta chains presented below share a single source sample, sequenced in a study of blood T cell repertoires in COVID-19. Method: immunoSEQ multiplex PCR; TCRdb's copy keeps in-frame clones and lacks some. The sample has about 180,000 clones; roughly nine tenths are singletons. The sequenced material came from PBMCs or T cells enriched from blood (not recorded which). The receptors stem from a human donor with acute COVID-19. The donor label of this sample is uncertain.

This rearrangement joins TRBV2 to TRBJ2-1, with 8 bases matching TRBD2. The CDR3 sequence is 16 residues long. CDR1 and CDR2 (germline): SNHLY, FYNNEI. Unmatched junction bases numbered 12, after V lost 6 bases and J lost 5 bases. CDR3 nucleotides: TGTGCCAGCAGGGACGTTCGGGGCGGGGGGAACAATGAGCAGTTCTTC. This translates into CASRDVRGGGNNEQFF. Using reference TRBV2 and TRBJ2-1 for the parts outside the CDR3, the full variable domain is EPEVTQTPSHQVTQMGQEVILRCVPISNHLYFYWYRQILGQKVEFLVSFYNNEISEKSEIFDDQFSVERPDGSNFTLKIRSTKLEDSAMYFCASRDVRGGGNNEQFFGPGTRLTVL.

The chain links TRBV6-5 to TRBJ1-1, with 7 bases lining up with TRBD1. Trimming at V came to 7 bases and at J to 4 bases, leaving 9 bases not matched to a gene. The V gene's germline CDR1 is MNHEY and CDR2 SVGAGI. The CDR3 loop spans 14 amino acids. CDR3 bases: TGTGCCAGCAACCCTCGGACAGGTATCACTGAAGCTTTCTTT. Amino acid sequence: CASNPRTGITEAFF.

V is TRBV5-1 and J is TRBJ2-4; 8 bases align to TRBD1. With 4 bases clipped from V and 6 bases from J, the junction kept 9 bases outside the gene matches. There are 15 residues in the CDR3. In germline, CDR1 is SGHRS, CDR2 YFSETQ. CDR3 protein: CASSVGQGGRNIQYF. CDR3 coding DNA: TGCGCCAGCAGCGTCGGACAGGGTGGGAGAAACATTCAGTACTTC.

The chain employs TRBV18 and TRBJ2-1; 16 nucleotides align to TRBD2. The CDR3 contains 14 residues. The V gene end was trimmed by 5 bases and the J gene end by 15 bases; junction bases not matched to a gene: 7. Germline CDR1 is KGHSH and CDR2 is LQKENI. CDR3 region: CASSGTSGGAQLFF. The CDR3 DNA reads TGTGCCAGCTCAGGGACTAGCGGGGGGGCCCAACTGTTCTTC.

This clone was detected only a few times. This chain links TRBV6-5 with TRBJ1-2, with 8 nucleotides matching TRBD1. The length of the CDR3 is 14 residues. Germline CDR1 and CDR2: MNHEY and SVGAGI. V gave up 0 bases and J gave up 3 bases; unmatched junction bases: 0. The CDR3 nucleotides are TGTGCCAGCAGTTACTCGGACAGGGACTATGGCTACACCTTC. This gives the protein CASSYSDRDYGYTF.

The chain couples TRBV6-5 to TRBJ2-2, with a tentative D call TRBD2 (5 bases). V was shortened by 8 bases and J by 3 bases, with 10 bases between the two germline ends. The germline CDR1 and CDR2 sequences are MNHEY and SVGAGI. The CDR3 has 13 amino acids. The CDR3 sequence: CASRGGYTGELFF. For the CDR3, the DNA is TGTGCCAGCCGGGGTGGGTACACCGGGGAGCTGTTTTTT.

This clone was counted once. This chain joins TRBV5-1 and TRBJ1-2; tentatively, D is TRBD1 (6 bases). Trimming removed 1 base at V and 6 bases at J, with 13 bases between. In germline, CDR1 is SGHRS, CDR2 YFSETQ. The CDR3 runs to 14 residues. The CDR3 sequence: CASSLNSGGDGYTF. In DNA form, the CDR3 reads TGCGCCAGCAGCTTGAATTCGGGGGGCGATGGCTACACCTTC.

The rearrangement joins TRBV6-5 to TRBJ2-7; 9 nucleotides align to TRBD2. CDR1 is MNHEY, CDR2 SVGAGI, per germline. The V and J ends lost 5 bases and 1 base, in that order; junction bases with no gene match: 6. The CDR3 contains 15 residues. For the CDR3, the DNA is TGTGCCAGCAGTCGTCCGGGACTAGCTTCCTACGAGCAGTACTTC. Encoded protein: CASSRPGLASYEQYF.

This chain joins TRBV2 and TRBJ2-3, with 8 positions matching TRBD2. CDR3 length: 16 amino acids. In germline, CDR1 is SNHLY, CDR2 FYNNEI. The trim removed 3 bases at V and 5 bases at J, leaving 10 bases unmatched. The CDR3 is CASSDSRGGPVDTQYF. CDR3 bases: TGTGCCAGCAGTGACTCCCGGGGGGGCCCCGTAGATACGCAGTATTTT.